This T cell receptor beta chain was recovered during a study of blood T cell repertoires in COVID-19. Study context: Samples taken during acute and convalescent COVID-19 were collected in the United States, Italy and Spain. Sources were T cells, B-cell-depleted T cells, or PBMCs; the material itself was cDNA or gDNA.

Study processing details: Estimated nucleated cell counts came from reference gene primer amplification. The protocol was immunoSEQ multiplex PCR, while the TCRdb copy is restricted to in-frame clones and leaves out a portion. The DNA gave D and trimming, while V, J and clone size come from that table. Found here are approximately 100,000 clones, approximately 83% of them singletons; the top ten hold approximately 6.8%. The source is a man aged 55 to 70 with acute or convalescent COVID-19. The specimen was peripheral blood.

In DNA form, the CDR3 reads TGTGCCAGCAGTGAGCAGGGCAATCAGCCCCAGCATTTT. It encodes CASSEQGNQPQHF. This sequence joins TRBV25-1 and TRBJ1-5, with D unresolved. Germline V gives CDR1 MGHDK, CDR2 SYGVNS. There are 13 residues in the CDR3. Trimming took off 3 bases at V and 2 bases at J, with 5 bases between the two ends.